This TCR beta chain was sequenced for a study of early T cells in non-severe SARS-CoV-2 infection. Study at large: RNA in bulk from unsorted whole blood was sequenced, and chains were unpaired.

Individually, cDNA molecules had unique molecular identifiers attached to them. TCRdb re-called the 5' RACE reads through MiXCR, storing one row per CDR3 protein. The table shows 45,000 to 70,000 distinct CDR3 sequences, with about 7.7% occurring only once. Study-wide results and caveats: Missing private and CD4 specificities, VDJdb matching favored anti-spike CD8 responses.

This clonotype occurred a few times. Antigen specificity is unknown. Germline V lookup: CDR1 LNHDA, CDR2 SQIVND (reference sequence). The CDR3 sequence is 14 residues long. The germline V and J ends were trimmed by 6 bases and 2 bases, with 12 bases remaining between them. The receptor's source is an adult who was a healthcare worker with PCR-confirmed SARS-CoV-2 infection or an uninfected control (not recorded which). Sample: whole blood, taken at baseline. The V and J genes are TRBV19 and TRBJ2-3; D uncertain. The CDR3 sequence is CASRKSGNTDTQYF. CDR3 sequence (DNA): TGTGCCAGTAGGAAGTCCGGAAACACAGATACGCAGTATTTT. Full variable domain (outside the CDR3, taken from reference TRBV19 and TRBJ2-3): DGGITQSPKYLFRKEGQNVTLSCEQNLNHDAMYWYRQDPGQGLRLIYYSQIVNDFQKGDIAEGYSVSREKKESFPLTVTSAQKNPTAFYLCASRKSGNTDTQYFGPGTRLTVL.